Presented here are 22 T cell receptor beta chains from one specimen sequenced in a study of shared clonotypes between healthy human individuals. Sequencing was performed with immunoSEQ multiplex PCR; in TCRdb, only in-frame clones are kept and a portion is missing. Of hundreds of thousands of clones in the sample, almost 97% are singletons; the top ten hold around 0.058%. Sequencing used naive CD4+ T cells sorted from blood. Subset indicated: CD45RA+ positively selected. The receptors stem from a young woman in good health.

This chain links TRBV5-5 with TRBJ1-5; perhaps TRBD1 as D (5 bases). The V gene lost 3 bases and the J gene lost 1 base, with 11 bases spanning the gap. The length of the CDR3 is 15 residues. The germline CDR1 and CDR2 sequences are SGHKS and YYEKEE (reference sequence). CDR3 in amino acids: CASSSTGGSNQPQHF. The CDR3 coding sequence is TGTGCCAGCAGCTCGACCGGGGGAAGCAATCAGCCCCAGCATTTT.

This chain connects TRBV5-1 to TRBJ2-6, with D possibly being TRBD1 (5 bases). In germline, CDR1 is SGHRS, CDR2 YFSETQ. The V gene lost 0 bases and the J gene lost 1 base, with 8 bases spanning the gap. The CDR3 runs to 16 residues. The CDR3 nucleotides read TGCGCCAGCAGCTTGGAATACAGGTCTGGGGCCAACGTCCTGACTTTC. Its protein product is CASSLEYRSGANVLTF.

The chain employs TRBV18 and TRBJ2-7; D is unclear. The CDR3 consists of 14 residues. Germline CDR1 is KGHSH and CDR2 is LQKENI. V was clipped by 1 base and J by 6 bases, with 13 bases between them. The CDR3 reads CASSPLQSFGEQYF. CDR3 nucleotide sequence: TGTGCCAGCTCACCACTGCAGTCTTTCGGCGAGCAGTACTTC.

The rearrangement joins TRBV29-1 to TRBJ2-5; TRBD1 matches at 7 bases. Unmatched junction bases numbered 8, after V lost 5 bases and J lost 2 bases. This CDR3 is 14 amino acids long. The germline V gene encodes CDR1 SQVTM and CDR2 ANQGSEA. Here the CDR3 reads CSVRQGIAQETQYF. The CDR3 DNA is TGCAGCGTTAGACAGGGAATCGCGCAAGAGACCCAGTACTTC.

The V and J genes are TRBV7-3 and TRBJ2-1; 13 nucleotides align to TRBD2. V lost 6 bases to trimming and J lost 8 bases; unmatched junction nucleotides: 19. This CDR3 has 19 residues. Germline loops: CDR1 SGHTA, CDR2 FQGTGA. CDR3 nucleotide sequence: TGTGCCAGCAGTTCAAAAAGGACTAGCGGGAGCACCTTGTCCGATGAGCAGTTCTTC. This encodes CASSSKRTSGSTLSDEQFF.

The table lists this clone with a count of one. The J gene is TRBJ1-5, the V gene TRBV7-9, with 8 bases that match TRBD1. Trimming removed 5 bases from V and 4 bases from J; junction bases left unmatched: 7. The CDR3 has 15 amino acids. Per germline, CDR1 SEHNR and CDR2 FQNEAQ (reference sequence). The CDR3 nucleotides read TGTGCCAGCAGCCCACAGGGGGGGAATAATCAGCCCCAGCATTTT. The encoded protein is CASSPQGGNNQPQHF.

Concerning this clone: This sample includes further DNA sequences coding for the same CDR3. The V gene is TRBV5-1, the J gene TRBJ1-4, with a possible D match to TRBD1 (5 bases). The CDR3 contains 15 residues. Trimming pared 4 bases from V and 0 bases from J, leaving 10 bases between. Germline loops: CDR1 SGHRS, CDR2 YFSETQ. CDR3 sequence: CASSPGRPTNEKLFF. CDR3 coding DNA: TGCGCCAGCAGCCCGGGACGGCCAACTAATGAAAAACTGTTTTTT.

V gene TRBV19 combines with J gene TRBJ1-5, with no clear D. The CDR3 has 13 amino acids. The germline V and J ends were trimmed by 5 bases and 4 bases, with 9 bases remaining between them. The germline CDR1 and CDR2 sequences are LNHDA and SQIVND (reference sequence). The CDR3 loop is CASSSGTNQPQHF. The CDR3 region has the DNA TGTGCCAGTAGTTCGGGAACAAATCAGCCCCAGCATTTT.

The chain has TRBV4-1 and TRBJ2-1, with D uncertain. The V gene's germline CDR1 is MGHRA and CDR2 YSYEKL. V was clipped by 0 bases and J by 8 bases, with 17 bases between them. This CDR3 is 16 amino acids long. The CDR3 here is CASSQDDTRPTHEQFF. The CDR3 nucleotides are TGCGCCAGCAGCCAAGATGATACCCGGCCAACCCATGAGCAGTTCTTC.

The chain recombines TRBV5-1 with TRBJ2-3; D tentatively reads TRBD1 or TRBD2 (5 bases each). Trimming cost V 2 bases and J 2 bases, with 15 bases left between them. From germline, CDR1 is SGHRS and CDR2 YFSETQ. This CDR3 contains 16 residues. Here the CDR3 reads CASSFGTPGLTDTQYF. The CDR3 nucleotides are TGCGCCAGCAGCTTCGGGACCCCGGGCCTCACAGATACGCAGTATTTT.

The V gene is TRBV28, the J gene TRBJ2-1; 7 bases match TRBD2. This CDR3 spans 15 amino acids. Germline V gene lookup returns CDR1 MDHEN and CDR2 SYDVKM. Trimming at V came to 4 bases and at J to 8 bases, leaving 11 bases not matched to a gene. For the CDR3, the DNA is TGTGCCAGCAGTTCCCGACTAGCTGGGGGTGATGAGCAGTTCTTC. It encodes CASSSRLAGGDEQFF.

The chain is built from TRBV7-2 and TRBJ2-2; the D is unclear. CDR1 and CDR2 from the germline V gene are SGHTA and FQGNSA. This CDR3 spans 15 amino acids. Trimming took 4 bases from V and 7 from J, leaving 16 bases between them. The CDR3 coding sequence is TGTGCCAGCAGCTGGGCCCTGTCAGAATACGGGGAGCTGTTTTTT. Amino acid sequence: CASSWALSEYGELFF.

This clone showed up just once. The chain combines TRBV11-2 with TRBJ2-5; D gene uncertain. This CDR3 has 13 residues. The germline gives CDR1 SGHAT, CDR2 FQNNGV. V shed 4 bases and J shed 7 bases, with 13 bases lying between them. CDR3 DNA: TGTGCCAGCAGCTCCGGCTGGGTAGGGACCCAGTACTTC. Translating it yields CASSSGWVGTQYF.

V usage is TRBV6-5 and J usage is TRBJ2-5; D perhaps matches TRBD1 (6 bases). The germline V and J ends were trimmed by 8 bases and 2 bases, with 9 bases remaining between them. This CDR3 is 12 amino acids long. The germline V gene has CDR1 MNHEY and CDR2 SVGAGI. CDR3: CASHDRQETQYF. The CDR3 DNA is TGTGCCAGCCACGACAGGCAAGAGACCCAGTACTTC.

This clone appeared once. The V call is TRBV7-9, the J call TRBJ2-3; 12 nucleotides agree with TRBD2. This CDR3 has 17 residues. V shed 2 bases, J shed 5 bases, and the junction held 8 bases outside the gene matches. Germline V gene sequence: CDR1 SEHNR, CDR2 FQNEAQ (reference sequence). CDR3 amino acids: CASSLRLAGGSVDTQYF. The CDR3, as DNA: TGTGCCAGCAGCTTAAGGCTAGCGGGAGGGTCCGTAGATACGCAGTATTTT.

This sequence joins TRBV19 and TRBJ1-2; D might be TRBD1 (6 bases). CDR1 LNHDA and CDR2 SQIVND come from the germline V gene (reference sequence). This CDR3 is built from 16 residues. V was trimmed by 5 bases and J by 4 bases, leaving 20 bases between them. Here the CDR3 reads CASSLRTRGRGYGYTF. The CDR3 nucleotides read TGTGCCAGTAGTCTGAGAACCAGGGGAAGAGGCTATGGCTACACCTTC. The complete variable domain, with remaining parts taken from reference TRBV19 and TRBJ1-2, reads DGGITQSPKYLFRKEGQNVTLSCEQNLNHDAMYWYRQDPGQGLRLIYYSQIVNDFQKGDIAEGYSVSREKKESFPLTVTSAQKNPTAFYLCASSLRTRGRGYGYTFGSGTRLTVV.

The chain employs TRBV9 and TRBJ2-5; 8 bases match TRBD1. This CDR3 region has 16 residues. Germline lookup yields CDR1 SGDLS and CDR2 YYNGEE. V was pared by 0 bases and J by 5 bases, with 9 bases of the junction left unmatched. Written as DNA, the CDR3 is TGTGCCAGCAGCGTAGCCGCGGCGCAGGGGGCGGAGACCCAGTACTTC. Translating it yields CASSVAAAQGAETQYF.

V usage is TRBV2 and J usage is TRBJ2-1; D is perhaps TRBD2 (6 bases). Trimming pared 7 bases from V and 2 bases from J, leaving 12 bases between. Germline CDR1 and CDR2: SNHLY and FYNNEI. There are 14 residues in the CDR3. CDR3 bases: TGTGCCAGCATTCGGAGGGACCCCTACAATGAGCAGTTCTTC. It specifies CASIRRDPYNEQFF. The whole variable domain, remainder taken from reference TRBV2 and TRBJ2-1, is EPEVTQTPSHQVTQMGQEVILRCVPISNHLYFYWYRQILGQKVEFLVSFYNNEISEKSEIFDDQFSVERPDGSNFTLKIRSTKLEDSAMYFCASIRRDPYNEQFFGPGTRLTVL.

About this clone: The identical CDR3 is also encoded by other nucleotide sequences in the sample. The J gene is TRBJ2-5, the V gene TRBV18; D not certain. Germline CDR1 is KGHSH and CDR2 is LQKENI. The CDR3 runs 13 residues. Trimming took 2 bases from V and 1 from J, leaving 5 bases between them. CDR3 sequence (DNA): TGTGCCAGCTCACCAGGGATCCAAGAGACCCAGTACTTC. This translates into CASSPGIQETQYF.

V gene TRBV28 combines with J gene TRBJ2-4; D gene uncertain. V lost 2 bases to trimming and J lost 0 bases, with 8 bases between them. The CDR3 covers 15 residues. Looked up from germline, CDR1 is MDHEN and CDR2 is SYDVKM. Here the CDR3 reads CASSLGSLAKNIQYF. The CDR3 DNA is TGTGCCAGCAGTTTAGGGTCGTTAGCCAAAAACATTCAGTACTTC.

The sample holds one count of this clone. The V gene is TRBV19, the J gene TRBJ1-4, with 10 bases aligning to TRBD1. This CDR3 has 14 amino acids. Germline CDR1 reads LNHDA; CDR2 reads SQIVND (reference sequence). The trim removed 6 bases at V and 7 bases at J, leaving 5 bases unmatched. CDR3 region: CASSPGQGSEKLFF. The CDR3 DNA reads TGTGCCAGTAGCCCGGGACAGGGGTCTGAAAAACTGTTTTTT. Full variable domain (remainder filled in from reference TRBV19 and TRBJ1-4): DGGITQSPKYLFRKEGQNVTLSCEQNLNHDAMYWYRQDPGQGLRLIYYSQIVNDFQKGDIAEGYSVSREKKESFPLTVTSAQKNPTAFYLCASSPGQGSEKLFFGSGTQLSVL.

This chain links TRBV28 with TRBJ1-5, with TRBD1 matching over 12 bases. The germline V gene encodes CDR1 MDHEN and CDR2 SYDVKM. Losses at the gene ends were 5 bases for V and 6 bases for J; bases not matched to a gene: 17. The CDR3 contains 19 residues. This CDR3 reads CASSPRFRPGTGGPQPQHF. In nucleotides, the CDR3 is TGTGCCAGCAGTCCGCGTTTTCGTCCCGGGACAGGGGGCCCTCAGCCCCAGCATTTT.